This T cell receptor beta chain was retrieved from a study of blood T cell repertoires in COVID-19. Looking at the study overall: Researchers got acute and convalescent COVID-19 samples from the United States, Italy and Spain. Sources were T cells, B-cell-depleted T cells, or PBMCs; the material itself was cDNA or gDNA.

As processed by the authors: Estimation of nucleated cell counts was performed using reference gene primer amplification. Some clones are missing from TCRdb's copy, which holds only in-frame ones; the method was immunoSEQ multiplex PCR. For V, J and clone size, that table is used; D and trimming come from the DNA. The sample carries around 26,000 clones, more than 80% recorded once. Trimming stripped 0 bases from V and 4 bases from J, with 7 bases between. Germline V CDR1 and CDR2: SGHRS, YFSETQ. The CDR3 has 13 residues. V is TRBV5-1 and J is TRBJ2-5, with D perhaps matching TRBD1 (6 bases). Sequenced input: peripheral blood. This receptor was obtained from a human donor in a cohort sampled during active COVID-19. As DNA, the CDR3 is TGCGCCAGCAGCTTGGCAGGGGCAGAGACCCAGTACTTC. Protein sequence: CASSLAGAETQYF.